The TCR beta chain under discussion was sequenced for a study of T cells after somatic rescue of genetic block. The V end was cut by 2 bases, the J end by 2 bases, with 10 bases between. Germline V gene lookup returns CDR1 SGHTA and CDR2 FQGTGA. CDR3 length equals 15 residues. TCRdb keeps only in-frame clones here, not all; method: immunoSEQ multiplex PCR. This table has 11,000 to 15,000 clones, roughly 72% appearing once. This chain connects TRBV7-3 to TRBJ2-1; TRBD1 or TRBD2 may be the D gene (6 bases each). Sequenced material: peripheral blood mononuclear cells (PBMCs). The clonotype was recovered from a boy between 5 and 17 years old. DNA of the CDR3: TGTGCCAGCAGCTTAGCGGGACAACCCTACAATGAGCAGTTCTTC. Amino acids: CASSLAGQPYNEQFF.